Detailed here is one T cell receptor (beta chain). Clones were read by immunoSEQ multiplex PCR, and TCRdb kept only the in-frame ones, dropping some. The sample comprises some 230,000 clones, 85% to 90% of which are singletons, and roughly a tenth rests with the top ten. This entry belongs to a study of blood T cell repertoires in COVID-19. The V gene lost 2 bases and the J gene lost 2 bases, with 9 bases spanning the gap. The CDR3 runs to 14 residues. Per germline, CDR1 SGHVS and CDR2 FQNEAQ. The sequence derives from a woman in her forties or fifties with COVID-19, enrolled during active disease. This chain links TRBV7-8 with TRBJ1-1; the D gene is possibly TRBD1 (5 bases). Material: peripheral blood. The DNA of the CDR3 is TGTGCCAGCAGCTTACCGGGGGATAACACTGAAGCTTTCTTT. Translating it yields CASSLPGDNTEAFF.